This T cell receptor (beta chain) was recorded in a study of cytomegalovirus exposure and HLA in healthy donors (dated by TCRdb to about 2017). For the wider study: According to a later analysis, one platform produced both the 120 validation repertoires and the approximately 600 repertoires of the first cohort. To predict cytomegalovirus infection status, the study brought together high-throughput TCR immunosequencing, statistical association of individual TCRs with disease status, and machine learning. The study aimed to test whether signatures of past pathogen exposure could be identified by cataloging public T cell receptors. Along with the roughly 700-subject first cohort, a separate validation cohort of over a hundred different subjects was used. Points the paper makes about the study in general: Most TCR sequences were seen in very few donors, while some public TCRs were found in many individuals. The authors suggested that the approach could potentially be generalized to other disease states and immunological phenotypes. Of the cluster scores, roughly 95% were above 0 in a later analysis, which found that TCRs clustered in the first cohort also tended to co-occur in the 120 or so validation repertoires. In vitro tests confirmed that a few of the cytomegalovirus-associated TCR beta chains recognize cytomegalovirus antigens. The validation cohort had no HLA typing available for a later analysis, so co-occurrence within that cohort was assessed over all 120 or so repertoires. In both the original and validation cohorts, the classifier was reported to diagnose cytomegalovirus status with high specificity and sensitivity. In the study, approximately 160 TCR beta chains were listed as associated with cytomegalovirus.

Separate from the approximately 670-subject first cohort, the validation cohort of roughly 120 subjects was the group to which the donors belonged. This clone has a single count. The target of this receptor is not known. No quality values exist for individual bases; no much larger clone is one base distant. Additional DNA sequences in this sample encode the identical CDR3. The CDR3 holds 14 amino acids from the cysteine to the phenylalanine. CDR3 DNA only is kept here, 42 bases in frame from base 1. The V end loses 0 bases and the J end loses 1 base, and a stretch of 6 bases separates them. According to the germline V gene, CDR1 reads SGHRS and CDR2 reads YFSETQ. Library creation used the immunoSEQ multiplex PCR assay. Per the original workflow: A statistical classification framework was built for diagnosing cytomegalovirus status from the catalog of TCR beta chain sequences. TCRdb provides this immuneACCESS table in a form limited to in-frame rearrangements. Some clones are lacking; in checked studies, under half of them reflect an unresolved V gene, and why the rest are absent is not known. That table is the source of V, J and clone size, and D and trimming were worked out from the DNA. This sample has over 150,000 clones in its table, and approximately 82% of those were observed once. Roughly 12% of the sample is taken by the ten largest.

The sequenced sample was PBMCs. The receptor's source is a woman aged 30 to 39 in good health and CMV-seropositive. This chain joins TRBV5-1 to TRBJ2-3; possibly the D gene is TRBD1, per 6 matching bases. The DNA sequence is as follows: TGCGCCAGCAGCTTGGCAGGGGGCACAGATACGCAGTATTTT. Its translation is CASSLAGGTDTQYF. This CDR3, with the reference TRBV5-1 and TRBJ2-3 proteins standing in past its ends, gives the full variable domain KAGVTQTPRYLIKTRGQQVTLSCSPISGHRSVSWYQQTPGQGLQFLFEYFSETQRNKGNFPGRFSGRQFSNSRSEMNVSTLELGDSALYLCASSLAGGTDTQYFGPGTRLTVL.